This T cell receptor (beta chain) was obtained from a study of CD8 T cells in ankylosing spondylitis. General observations from the study: Prior work had noted some motif variants in reactive arthritis blood and synovial fluid. Within matched ankylosing spondylitis synovial fluid, disease-linked clones were reportedly significantly enriched. Characteristic, it appeared, of ankylosing spondylitis blood was a TCR beta motif of roughly eight highly homologous variants.

It was by quantitative 5'-RACE with molecular barcodes that TCR beta libraries were made. TCRdb passed the 5' RACE reads through MiXCR, listing each CDR3 protein once. This sample carries 250,000 to 300,000 distinct CDR3 sequences, around 18% of them seen once, and the ten largest clones take under 8.5%. This clonotype was detected only a few times. The target antigen is unknown. Germline V gives CDR1 LNHNV, CDR2 YYDKDF (reference sequence). There are 14 residues in the CDR3. Trimming pared 3 bases from V and 1 base from J, leaving 8 bases between. This clonotype was obtained from a male donor with ankylosing spondylitis or in good health (not recorded which). The chain carries TRBV15 and TRBJ2-3, with unresolved D. Sequenced material: blood, either unsorted or a sorted T cell fraction (not recorded which). The DNA for the CDR3 is TGTGCCACCAGCAGGAGTAAACGCACAGATACGCAGTATTTT. Translating it yields CATSRSKRTDTQYF.